This TCR beta chain originates from a study of vaccination effects on CD4 cells after COVID-19. General study points: Marked clonal contraction was seen in infection- and vaccine-induced clones late after vaccination. In the study, convalescent patients were few, and early post-infection timepoints were absent.

The assay was immunoSEQ multiplex PCR, and TCRdb's table has in-frame clones only and misses some. In the table there are approximately 82,000 clones, about 70% of which are singletons. With the ViraFEST assay, the study expanded antigen-specific CD4+ T cells using viral peptide pools, then sequenced them. Following 10 days of culture, CD4+ T cells were isolated. Nucleocapsid antibodies were negative in the vaccine recipients, who had never had SARS-CoV-2 infection. Days 3 and 7 saw half the medium replaced with IL-2 medium. Worth noting for this clone: The antigen is not known.

The CDR3 totals 11 residues. Germline V CDR1 and CDR2: SGHTA, FQGNSA. Trimming took off 5 bases at V and 1 base at J, with 2 bases between the two ends. The receptor was derived from a human donor who received a COVID-19 vaccine. The rearrangement uses TRBV7-2 and TRBJ2-5, with D uncertain. Sequenced material: CD4+ T cells from PBMCs cultured with HCoV-229E spike peptides, taken before COVID-19 vaccination. The CDR3 reads CASSLQETQYF. DNA for the CDR3: TGTGCCAGCAGCCTCCAAGAGACCCAGTACTTC.